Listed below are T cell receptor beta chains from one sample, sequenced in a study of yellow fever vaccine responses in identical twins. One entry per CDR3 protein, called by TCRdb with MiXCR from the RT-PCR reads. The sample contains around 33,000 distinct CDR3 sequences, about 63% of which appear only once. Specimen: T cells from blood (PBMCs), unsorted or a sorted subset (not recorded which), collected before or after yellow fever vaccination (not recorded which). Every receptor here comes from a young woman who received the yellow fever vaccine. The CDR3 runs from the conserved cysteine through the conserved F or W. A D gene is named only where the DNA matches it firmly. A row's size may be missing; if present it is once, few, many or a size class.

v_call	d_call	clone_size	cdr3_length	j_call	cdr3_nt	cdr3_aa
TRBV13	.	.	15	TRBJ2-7	TGTGCCAGCAGCGCCCGCGGCCTATTCTTATACGAGCAGTACTTC	CASSARGLFLYEQYF
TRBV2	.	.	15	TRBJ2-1	TGTGCCAGCAGTGCCCTCCAGGGGATATACAATGAGCAGTTCTTC	CASSALQGIYNEQFF
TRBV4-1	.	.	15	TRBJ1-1	TGCGCCAGCATGCAGACGGAGGTGGGGAACACTGAAGCTTTCTTT	CASMQTEVGNTEAFF
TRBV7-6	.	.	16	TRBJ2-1	TGTGCCAGCAGCTCAGAGGGTAGACCCCAACGGAGTGAGCAGTTCTTC	CASSSEGRPQRSEQFF
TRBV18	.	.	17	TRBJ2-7	TGTGCCAGCTCACCACCCCTTGCCGGGAGTAACCCCTACGAGCAGTACTTC	CASSPPLAGSNPYEQYF
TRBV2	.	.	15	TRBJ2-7	TGTGCCACCTCGGACGAATACGAAAGCTCCTACGAGCAGTACTTC	CATSDEYESSYEQYF
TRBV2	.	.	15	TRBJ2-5	TGTGCCAGCAGTGTATCGGGACTGGGCCAAGAGACCCAGTACTTC	CASSVSGLGQETQYF
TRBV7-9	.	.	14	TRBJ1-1	TGTGCCAGCAGCTTCGAATCCATGTCCACTGAAGCTTTCTTT	CASSFESMSTEAFF
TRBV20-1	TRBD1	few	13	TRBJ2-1	TGCAGTGCTAACCGGGACAGGGTATTAGGGCAGTTCTTC	CSANRDRVLGQFF
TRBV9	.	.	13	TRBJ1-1	TGTGCCAGCAGCGTAGTTGAGACTTCTGAAGCTTTCTTT	CASSVVETSEAFF
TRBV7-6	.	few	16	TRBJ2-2	TGTGCCAGCAGCTTAGAGGGCGGGGTGAACACCGGGGAGCTGTTTTTT	CASSLEGGVNTGELFF
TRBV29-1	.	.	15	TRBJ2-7	TGCAGCGTTGCTACCCTGGGCGGCAGCTCCTACGAGCAGTACTTC	CSVATLGGSSYEQYF
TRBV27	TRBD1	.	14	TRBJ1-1	TGTGCCAGCAGTCTAGGGACAGCCCACACTGAAGCTTTCTTT	CASSLGTAHTEAFF
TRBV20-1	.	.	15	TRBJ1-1	TGCAGTGCTAGAGAGTTAGGGGACATGAACACTGAAGCTTTCTTT	CSARELGDMNTEAFF
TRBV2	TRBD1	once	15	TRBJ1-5	TGTGCCAGCAGTGAACTAGGGGGCAGCAATCAGCCCCAGCATTTT	CASSELGGSNQPQHF
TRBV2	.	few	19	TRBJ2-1	TGTGCCAGCAGTGAACCCCCCGGAACTAGCTCGTTTATCAGGAATGAGCAGTTCTTC	CASSEPPGTSSFIRNEQFF
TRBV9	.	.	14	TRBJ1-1	TGTGCCAGCAGCGTAGGCCCGGCGAACACTGAAGCTTTCTTT	CASSVGPANTEAFF
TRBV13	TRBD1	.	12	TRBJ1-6	TGTGCCGGCCGACAGGGTAATTCACCCCTCCACTTT	CAGRQGNSPLHF
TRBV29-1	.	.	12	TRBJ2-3	TGCAGCGTTGACCGGACGGCAGATACGCAGTATTTT	CSVDRTADTQYF
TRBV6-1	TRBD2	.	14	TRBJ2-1	TGTGCCAGCAGAGGGACTAGCGACGGCAATGAGCAGTTCTTC	CASRGTSDGNEQFF
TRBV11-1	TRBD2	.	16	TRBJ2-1	TGTGCCAGCGCCAAGGCGGCTAGCGGGGCGAGAAATGAGCAGTTCTTC	CASAKAASGARNEQFF
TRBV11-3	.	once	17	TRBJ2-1	TGTGCCAGCAGCAGGCCTTCCCAGGAGAGCTCCTACAATGAGCAGTTCTTC	CASSRPSQESSYNEQFF
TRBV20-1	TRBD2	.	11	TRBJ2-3	TGCAGTGCTAGAGATGCGGGGAGGGTGTATTTT	CSARDAGRVYF